This T cell receptor beta chain is from a study of OX40 agonist ivuxolimab in advanced cancers. Libraries were prepared by immunoSEQ multiplex PCR; TCRdb keeps only in-frame clonotypes and omits some of them. Among about 92,000 clones, more than 80% were seen once, and the ten largest hold under 7%. With 1 base removed from V and 4 bases from J, the gap between germline ends came to 16 bases. The CDR3 loop spans 15 amino acids. CDR1 is GTSNPN and CDR2 is SVGIG in the germline V gene (reference sequence). This clone was observed a handful of times. The rearrangement joins TRBV30 to TRBJ1-1; D ambiguous. The sequencing here drew on CD4+ or CD8+ T cells sorted from blood, taken in a trial of the OX40 agonist ivuxolimab. This sequence was found in an adult with an advanced solid tumor such as melanoma, head and neck, liver or kidney cancer. The CDR3 loop is CAWSGGGQAGTEAFF. The DNA for the CDR3 is TGTGCCTGGAGTGGTGGCGGGCAGGCGGGCACTGAAGCTTTCTTT.